The 32 T cell receptor beta chains given below trace back to one sample, sequenced in a study of cytomegalovirus exposure and HLA in healthy donors. The PCR had 60 Vbeta and 13 Jbeta primers. TCRdb's table, derived via immunoSEQ multiplex PCR, lists solely in-frame clones and lacks some. The data hold about 160,000 clones, with about 86% observed a single time. The material sequenced was PBMCs. The receptors were sampled from a woman younger than 35 in good health and CMV-seronegative.

The chain links TRBV2 to TRBJ1-2; D perhaps matches TRBD1 (5 bases). Deletions cut 3 bases from V and 3 bases from J, with 17 bases between. The length of the CDR3 is 16 residues. Germline CDR1 and CDR2: SNHLY and FYNNEI. The CDR3 nucleotides are TGTGCCAGCAGTGATCCCAGGGCCCTTGAAGACTATGGCTACACCTTC. As protein: CASSDPRALEDYGYTF.

The chain couples TRBV11-2 to TRBJ2-3, with 11 bases identical to TRBD2. The ends lost 3 bases at V and 8 bases at J; junction bases unmatched: 13. Germline CDR1 reads SGHAT; CDR2 reads FQNNGV. The CDR3 contains 17 residues. DNA for the CDR3: TGTGCCAGCAGCTTCGGGACCCCCGGGACTAGCGGCGGTACGCAGTATTTT. Protein product: CASSFGTPGTSGGTQYF.

This chain connects TRBV2 to TRBJ2-5, with 10 nucleotides matching TRBD2. With 6 bases clipped from V and 4 bases from J, the junction kept 5 bases outside the gene matches. The CDR3 runs 14 residues. Germline V gives CDR1 SNHLY, CDR2 FYNNEI. CDR3 coding DNA: TGTGCCAGCAGGGAATCTAGCGGGGGAGAGACCCAGTACTTC. Protein: CASRESSGGETQYF.

The V call is TRBV7-9, the J call TRBJ2-5; D is uncertain. This CDR3 region has 11 residues. V shed 5 bases and J shed 5 bases, with 6 bases lying between them. CDR1 and CDR2 (germline): SEHNR, FQNEAQ (reference sequence). CDR3 in amino acids: CASSPSETQYF. The CDR3 DNA follows: TGTGCCAGCAGCCCCTCCGAGACCCAGTACTTC.

This chain links TRBV10-1 with TRBJ1-3; D is ambiguous. V dropped 3 bases and J dropped 0 bases, with 9 bases sitting between them. This CDR3 spans 15 amino acids. Looked up from germline, CDR1 is WNHNN and CDR2 is SYGVQD (reference sequence). CDR3 in DNA: TGCGCCAGCAGTGACGACTCCGGCTCTGGAAACACCATATATTTT. Translated: CASSDDSGSGNTIYF.

The chain is built from TRBV7-8 and TRBJ1-4, with D possibly TRBD1 on 5 matching bases. Trimming left V 5 bases short and J 8 bases short, with 18 bases between. CDR3 size: 15 residues. Germline V gives CDR1 SGHVS, CDR2 FQNEAQ. This chain's CDR3 is CASSPWRREEEKLFF. Written as DNA, the CDR3 is TGTGCCAGCAGCCCATGGCGCAGGGAAGAAGAAAAACTGTTTTTT. Combining the CDR3 with reference TRBV7-8 and TRBJ1-4 gives the whole variable domain GAGVSQSPRYKVAKRGQDVALRCDPISGHVSLFWYQQALGQGPEFLTYFQNEAQLDKSGLPSDRFFAERPEGSVSTLKIQRTQQEDSAVYLCASSPWRREEEKLFFGSGTQLSVL.

The chain is built from TRBV19 and TRBJ2-3, with TRBD1 matching 7 bases. The CDR3 covers 21 residues. CDR1 is LNHDA and CDR2 is SQIVND in the germline V gene (reference sequence). The junction had 24 bases not matched to a gene; V was cut back by 3 bases and J by 3 bases. The CDR3 loop reads CASSIEDSPSGARQGTDTQYF. The CDR3 region has the DNA TGTGCCAGTAGTATTGAGGATTCCCCGTCCGGCGCCAGACAGGGAACAGATACGCAGTATTTT.

The chain employs TRBV5-1 and TRBJ1-1; 8 bases line up with TRBD1. The CDR3 runs to 16 residues. Trimming removed 2 bases from V and 4 bases from J; junction bases left unmatched: 10. Germline values: CDR1 SGHRS, CDR2 YFSETQ. CDR3 in amino acids: CASSFVDRGWSTEAFF. The CDR3 nucleotides are TGCGCCAGCAGCTTTGTCGACAGGGGATGGAGCACTGAAGCTTTCTTT.

This chain connects TRBV28 to TRBJ1-2; 9 bases map to TRBD1. CDR3 length: 15 amino acids. Unmatched junction bases numbered 8, after V lost 3 bases and J lost 6 bases. Germline V lookup: CDR1 MDHEN, CDR2 SYDVKM. This CDR3 is CASSFYGGQGNGYTF. The CDR3 DNA reads TGTGCCAGCAGTTTCTACGGTGGACAGGGGAATGGCTACACCTTC.

The V call is TRBV28, the J call TRBJ2-7; 13 nucleotides align to TRBD2. V shed 10 bases and J 2 bases; nucleotides not matched to a gene: 8. The CDR3 is 15 residues long. Germline CDR1 is MDHEN and CDR2 is SYDVKM. Here the CDR3 reads CATLPGLAGPYEQYF. The CDR3 DNA reads as TGTGCCACTCTACCGGGACTAGCGGGGCCCTACGAGCAGTACTTC.

The chain has TRBV27 and TRBJ2-7, with 9 bases identical to TRBD2. Losses at the gene ends were 3 bases for V and 2 bases for J; bases not matched to a gene: 2. CDR1 is MNHEY, CDR2 SMNVEV, per germline (reference sequence). This CDR3 contains 14 residues. CDR3 protein: CASSFGGRAYEQYF. The CDR3 coding sequence is TGTGCCAGCAGTTTCGGCGGGAGGGCCTACGAGCAGTACTTC.

V gene TRBV28 combines with J gene TRBJ2-7, with TRBD2 matching 9 bases. The CDR3 runs to 15 residues. Germline V gene sequence: CDR1 MDHEN, CDR2 SYDVKM. V shed 6 bases and J 4 bases; nucleotides not matched to a gene: 10. CDR3 protein: CASRPTGTSRYEQYF. In DNA form, the CDR3 reads TGTGCCAGCAGACCAACCGGGACTAGCAGGTACGAGCAGTACTTC.

J is TRBJ2-5 and V is TRBV7-2; D is unresolved. Trimming cost V 4 bases and J 3 bases, with 3 bases left between them. CDR3 size: 11 residues. In germline, CDR1 is SGHTA, CDR2 FQGNSA. The CDR3 here is CASSYKETQYF. As DNA, the CDR3 is TGTGCCAGCAGCTATAAAGAGACCCAGTACTTC.

This sequence joins TRBV27 and TRBJ2-3; the D gene is possibly TRBD1 (5 bases). The germline V gene has CDR1 MNHEY and CDR2 SMNVEV (reference sequence). CDR3 length equals 13 residues. V shed 8 bases and J shed 3 bases, with 12 bases lying between them. The CDR3: CASLQGSTDTQYF. The CDR3 coding sequence is TGTGCCAGCCTCCAGGGATCGACAGATACGCAGTATTTT.

V is TRBV7-9 and J is TRBJ2-1; 8 bases are a match to TRBD2. V lost 5 bases, J lost 3 bases, and 9 bases stayed unmatched. The CDR3 has 16 residues. Per germline, CDR1 SEHNR and CDR2 FQNEAQ (reference sequence). DNA of the CDR3: TGTGCCAGCAGCCCCCCGGGGGGGCAATTCTACAATGAGCAGTTCTTC. Amino acids: CASSPPGGQFYNEQFF.

CDR3 region: CASGRGFSDEQYF. DNA of the CDR3: TGTGCCAGCGGGCGGGGGTTTAGCGACGAGCAGTACTTC. The J gene is TRBJ2-7, the V gene TRBV28; 7 bases are a match to TRBD2. V lost 8 bases, J lost 5 bases, and 9 bases stayed unmatched. The CDR3 runs to 13 residues. Looked up from germline, CDR1 is MDHEN and CDR2 is SYDVKM.

This clone was picked up one time. V gene TRBV7-3 combines with J gene TRBJ2-2; TRBD1 aligns across 8 bases. Germline assignment: CDR1 SGHTA and CDR2 FQGTGA. V lost 5 bases and J lost 8; bases outside the gene matches: 7. This CDR3 region has 14 residues. Here the CDR3 DNA reads TGTGCCAGCAGCATGAACAGGGGGGCGGGGGAGCTGTTTTTT. This sequence encodes CASSMNRGAGELFF. Together with reference TRBV7-3 and TRBJ2-2, the CDR3 gives the full variable domain: GAGVSQTPSNKVTEKGKYVELRCDPISGHTALYWYRQSLGQGPEFLIYFQGTGAADDSGLPNDRFFAVRPEGSVSTLKIQRTERGDSAVYLCASSMNRGAGELFFGEGSRLTVL.

The chain recombines TRBV2 with TRBJ2-1; 13 bases agree with TRBD2. The CDR3 is 16 residues long. The J segment lost 0 bases and the V segment lost 6 bases, leaving 2 bases of the junction unmatched. The germline V gene encodes CDR1 SNHLY and CDR2 FYNNEI. CDR3 in DNA: TGTGCCAGCAGCGGGACTAGCGGGAACTCCTACAATGAGCAGTTCTTC. Protein: CASSGTSGNSYNEQFF.

The rearrangement joins TRBV13 to TRBJ2-3; tentatively, D is TRBD1 (5 bases). Trimming took 0 bases from V and 3 from J, leaving 22 bases between them. CDR3 length: 19 residues. In germline, CDR1 is PRHDT, CDR2 FYEKMQ (reference sequence). CDR3 nucleotides: TGTGCCAGCAGCTTAGGAGGACACATCAAAGAGAGGTTAACAGATACGCAGTATTTT. It translates to CASSLGGHIKERLTDTQYF.

This clone has just one count. This rearrangement joins TRBV10-3 to TRBJ1-1, with a tentative D call TRBD1 (5 bases). Germline lookup yields CDR1 ENHRY and CDR2 SYGVKD. This CDR3 has 15 amino acids. Trimming took off 0 bases at V and 4 bases at J, with 12 bases between the two ends. CDR3 sequence reads: CAISESMGTGTEAFF. CDR3 bases: TGTGCCATCAGTGAGTCGATGGGGACTGGCACTGAAGCTTTCTTT.

This chain links TRBV5-1 with TRBJ2-1, with TRBD2 matching over 8 bases. CDR3 length: 15 residues. Germline V gives CDR1 SGHRS, CDR2 YFSETQ. Trimming removed 3 bases from V and 8 bases from J; junction bases left unmatched: 10. As DNA, the CDR3 is TGCGCCAGCAGCTGGACCGGGACTAGGTCGGATGAGCAGTTCTTC. As protein: CASSWTGTRSDEQFF.

Turning to this clone: This same CDR3 is encoded by further DNA sequences in the sample. The chain couples TRBV10-3 to TRBJ2-5, with TRBD2 matching over 11 bases. The CDR3 spans 16 residues. Germline CDR1 ENHRY, CDR2 SYGVKD. V trimming: 10 bases; J trimming: 3 bases; junction bases outside the gene matches: 13. Here the CDR3 DNA reads TGTGCCACCACAAGTCAAACGGGACTAGCGGAAGAGACCCAGTACTTC. This codes for CATTSQTGLAEETQYF.

The table lists this clone with a few counts. The chain links TRBV2 to TRBJ1-1, with 7 bases fitting TRBD1. Germline CDR1 and CDR2: SNHLY and FYNNEI. The trim removed 0 bases at V and 8 bases at J, leaving 6 bases unmatched. CDR3 length equals 14 residues. Here the CDR3 reads CASSEALIQGEAFF. The CDR3 nucleotides are TGTGCCAGCAGTGAAGCCCTAATACAGGGGGAAGCTTTCTTT.

The chain links TRBV29-1 to TRBJ2-5; a possible D gene is TRBD1 (6 bases). The last part of the DNA fits TRBJ2-7 better; the J call may be wrong. Per the germline V gene, CDR1 is SQVTM and CDR2 is ANQGSEA. The CDR3 has 13 residues. CDR3 in amino acids: CSVEGTGLNEQYF. Written as DNA, the CDR3 is TGCAGCGTTGAAGGAACAGGGCTAAACGAGCAGTACTTC.

V gene TRBV11-2 combines with J gene TRBJ2-3; the D gene is possibly TRBD1 (5 bases). Germline V gives CDR1 SGHAT, CDR2 FQNNGV. The CDR3 extends over 15 amino acids. V was shortened by 2 bases and J by 1 base, with 10 bases between the two germline ends. The CDR3 is CASSLYLTGTDTQYF. The CDR3 DNA is TGTGCCAGCAGCTTATATTTGACAGGCACAGATACGCAGTATTTT.

This chain connects TRBV5-4 to TRBJ1-4; D gene uncertain. Germline assignment: CDR1 SGHNT and CDR2 YYREEE (reference sequence). This CDR3 is 13 amino acids long. V was shortened by 0 bases and J by 7 bases, with 7 bases between the two germline ends. DNA of the CDR3: TGTGCCAGCAGCTTGGAACGGGGTGAAAAACTGTTTTTT. Protein: CASSLERGEKLFF.

The CDR3 DNA sequence: TGTGCCAGCAGTTTAACGGGGGGAGACTATGGCTACACCTTC. Its translation: CASSLTGGDYGYTF. The chain couples TRBV27 to TRBJ1-2, with a weak D call TRBD1 (5 bases). The CDR3 loop spans 14 amino acids. The ends were cut back, 2 bases at V and 3 bases at J, with 10 bases in the middle. Germline V gene sequence: CDR1 MNHEY, CDR2 SMNVEV (reference sequence).

The chain employs TRBV18 and TRBJ1-6; TRBD1 matches at 7 bases. Per germline, CDR1 KGHSH and CDR2 LQKENI. V lost 4 bases and J lost 5; bases outside the gene matches: 2. The CDR3 runs to 14 residues. The CDR3 sequence is CASSQQGDNSPLHF. The DNA of the CDR3 is TGTGCCAGCTCACAGCAGGGGGATAATTCACCCCTCCACTTT.

A single count supports this clone. The chain is built from TRBV28 and TRBJ2-1; 8 positions match TRBD2. Trimming at V came to 6 bases and at J to 1 base, leaving 8 bases not matched to a gene. This CDR3 has 16 residues. Germline assignment: CDR1 MDHEN and CDR2 SYDVKM. Written as DNA, the CDR3 is TGTGCCAGCAGCTACGGGGGGGAGGGGTCCTACAATGAGCAGTTCTTC. As protein: CASSYGGEGSYNEQFF.

The chain couples TRBV5-5 to TRBJ2-7, with D tentatively TRBD1 (5 bases). Between the trimmed V and J ends, which lost 0 bases and 6 bases, there was a span of 13 bases. Germline V gene sequence: CDR1 SGHKS, CDR2 YYEKEE (reference sequence). The CDR3 is made up of 14 amino acids. The CDR3 protein is CASSLDGPTGEQYF. The CDR3 region has the DNA TGTGCCAGCAGCTTGGATGGCCCCACAGGCGAGCAGTACTTC.

V gene TRBV29-1 combines with J gene TRBJ1-2; 9 nucleotides align to TRBD1. Germline-derived CDR1 and CDR2 are SQVTM and ANQGSEA. This CDR3 spans 14 amino acids. V trimming: 2 bases; J trimming: 8 bases; junction bases outside the gene matches: 9. CDR3 sequence reads: CSVEFGGTGWGYTF. CDR3 DNA sequence: TGCAGCGTTGAATTTGGGGGGACAGGGTGGGGCTACACCTTC. Using reference TRBV29-1 and TRBJ1-2 for the parts outside the CDR3, the full variable domain is SAVISQKPSRDICQRGTSLTIQCQVDSQVTMMFWYRQQPGQSLTLIATANQGSEATYESGFVIDKFPISRPNLTFSTLTVSNMSPEDSSIYLCSVEFGGTGWGYTFGSGTRLTVV.

This chain connects TRBV11-2 to TRBJ1-6; the D is unclear. Trimming shortened V by 4 bases and J by 0 bases, and 13 bases separated the two germline ends. Germline values: CDR1 SGHAT, CDR2 FQNNGV. This CDR3 is 17 amino acids long. CDR3 in amino acids: CASSYSRGSSYNSPLHF. CDR3 DNA sequence: TGTGCCAGCAGCTATAGTAGAGGGAGCTCCTATAATTCACCCCTCCACTTT.